This T cell receptor (beta chain) was retrieved from a study of shared clonotypes between healthy human individuals. Study-level results: Sharing of clonotypes among donors was expected to vary with sequencing depth.

Naivety among CD8 cells was defined by CD45RO negativity and positive CCR7 selection, thereby excluding terminally differentiated effector memory CD45RA+ cells. There were only Caucasian adults among the donors, and all lived in Nashville, Tennessee. The CDR3 sequence is 14 residues long. Trimming cost V 8 bases and J 3 bases, with 16 bases left between them. CDR1 and CDR2 from the germline V gene are SGHTA and FQGNSA. Remarks on this clone: Antigen unknown.

Each cell subset's genomic DNA was divided evenly among several immunoSEQ plates. Replicate PCRs run on sorted subsets employed about 220 ng DNA, 25,000 to 35,000 T cell genomes. TCRdb's table, derived via immunoSEQ multiplex PCR, lists solely in-frame clones and lacks some. The sample lists about 2.1 million clones, around 95% occurring once. The rearrangement uses TRBV7-2 and TRBJ1-2; tentative D call: TRBD1 (5 bases). This sequence was found in a man aged 18 to 29 in good health. Some clones in this sample may be carry-over from other donors' samples. The sequencing sample was made of naive CD8+ T cells from PBMCs. CDR3 nucleotides: TGTGCCAGCGCCGGCGGGGGGGTGGACTATGGCTACACCTTC. Its translation is CASAGGGVDYGYTF.